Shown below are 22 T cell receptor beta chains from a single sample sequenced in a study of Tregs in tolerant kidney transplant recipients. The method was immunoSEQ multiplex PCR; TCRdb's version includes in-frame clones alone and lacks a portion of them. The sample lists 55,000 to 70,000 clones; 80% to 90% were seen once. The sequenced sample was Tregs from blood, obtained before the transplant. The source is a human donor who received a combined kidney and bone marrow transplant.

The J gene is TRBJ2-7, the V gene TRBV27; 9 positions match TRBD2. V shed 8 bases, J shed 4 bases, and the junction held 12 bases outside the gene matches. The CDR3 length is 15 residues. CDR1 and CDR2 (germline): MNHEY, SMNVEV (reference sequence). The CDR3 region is CASGETSGIPYEQYF. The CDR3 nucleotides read TGTGCCAGCGGGGAGACTAGCGGAATCCCTTACGAGCAGTACTTC.

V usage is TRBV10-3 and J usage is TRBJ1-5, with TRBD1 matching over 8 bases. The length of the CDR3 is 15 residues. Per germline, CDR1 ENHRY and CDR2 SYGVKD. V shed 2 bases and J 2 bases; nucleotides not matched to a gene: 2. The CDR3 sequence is CAISEGQGGNQPQHF. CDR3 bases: TGTGCCATCAGTGAGGGACAGGGAGGCAATCAGCCCCAGCATTTT.

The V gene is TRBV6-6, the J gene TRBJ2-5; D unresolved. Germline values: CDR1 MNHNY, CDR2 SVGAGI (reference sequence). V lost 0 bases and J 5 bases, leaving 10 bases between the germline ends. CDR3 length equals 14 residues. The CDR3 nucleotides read TGTGCCAGCAGTTACTCGGAGACGGAGGAGACCCAGTACTTC. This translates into CASSYSETEETQYF.

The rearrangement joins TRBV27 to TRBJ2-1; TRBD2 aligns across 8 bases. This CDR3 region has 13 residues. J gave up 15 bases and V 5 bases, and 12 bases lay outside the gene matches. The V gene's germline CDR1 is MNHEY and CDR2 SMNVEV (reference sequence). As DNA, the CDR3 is TGTGCCAGCAGTCAGAGACTTAGCGGGGTTCTGTTCTTC. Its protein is CASSQRLSGVLFF.

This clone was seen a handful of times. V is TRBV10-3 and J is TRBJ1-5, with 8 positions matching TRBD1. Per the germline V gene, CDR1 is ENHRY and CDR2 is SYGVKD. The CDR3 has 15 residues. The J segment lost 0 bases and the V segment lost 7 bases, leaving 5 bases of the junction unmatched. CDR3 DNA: TGTGCCATCAAACAGGGGGATTATAGCAATCAGCCCCAGCATTTT. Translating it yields CAIKQGDYSNQPQHF.

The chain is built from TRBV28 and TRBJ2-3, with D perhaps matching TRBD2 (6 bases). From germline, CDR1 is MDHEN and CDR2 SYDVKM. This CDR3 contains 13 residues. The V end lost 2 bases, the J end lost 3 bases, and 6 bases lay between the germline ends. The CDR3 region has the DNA TGTGCCAGCAGTTTAGCGGGAACAGATACGCAGTATTTT. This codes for CASSLAGTDTQYF.

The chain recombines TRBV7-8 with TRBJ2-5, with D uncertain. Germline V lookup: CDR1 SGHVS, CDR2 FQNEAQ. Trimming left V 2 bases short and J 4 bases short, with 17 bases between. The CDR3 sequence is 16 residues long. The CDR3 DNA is TGTGCCAGCAGCTTACCCCCGGGCAAGGTGGGAGAGACCCAGTACTTC. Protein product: CASSLPPGKVGETQYF.

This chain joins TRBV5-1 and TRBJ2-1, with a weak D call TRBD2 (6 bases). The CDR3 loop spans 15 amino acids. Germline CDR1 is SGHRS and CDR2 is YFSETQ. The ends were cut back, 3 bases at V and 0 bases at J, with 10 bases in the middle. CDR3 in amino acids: CASSSGRGSYNEQFF. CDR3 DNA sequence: TGCGCCAGCAGCTCGGGGCGGGGCTCCTACAATGAGCAGTTCTTC. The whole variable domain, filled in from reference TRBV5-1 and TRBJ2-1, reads KAGVTQTPRYLIKTRGQQVTLSCSPISGHRSVSWYQQTPGQGLQFLFEYFSETQRNKGNFPGRFSGRQFSNSRSEMNVSTLELGDSALYLCASSSGRGSYNEQFFGPGTRLTVL.

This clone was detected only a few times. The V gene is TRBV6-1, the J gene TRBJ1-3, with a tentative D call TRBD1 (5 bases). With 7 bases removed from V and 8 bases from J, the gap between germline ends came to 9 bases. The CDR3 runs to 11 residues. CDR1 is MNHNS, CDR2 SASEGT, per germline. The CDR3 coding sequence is TGTGCCAGCACCGGGGGTGACACCATATATTTT. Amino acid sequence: CASTGGDTIYF.

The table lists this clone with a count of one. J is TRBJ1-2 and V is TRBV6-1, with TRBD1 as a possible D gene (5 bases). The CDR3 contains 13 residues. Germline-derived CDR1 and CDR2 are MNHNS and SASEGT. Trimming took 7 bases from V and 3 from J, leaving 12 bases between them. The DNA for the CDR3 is TGTGCCAGCACCGACCAGGGATACTATGGCTACACCTTC. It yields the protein CASTDQGYYGYTF.

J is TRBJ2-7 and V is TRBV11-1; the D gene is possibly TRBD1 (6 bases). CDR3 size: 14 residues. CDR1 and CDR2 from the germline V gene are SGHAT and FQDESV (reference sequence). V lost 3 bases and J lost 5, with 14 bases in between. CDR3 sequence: CASSFGGSGDEQYF. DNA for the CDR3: TGTGCCAGCAGCTTTGGGGGCTCTGGGGACGAGCAGTACTTC.

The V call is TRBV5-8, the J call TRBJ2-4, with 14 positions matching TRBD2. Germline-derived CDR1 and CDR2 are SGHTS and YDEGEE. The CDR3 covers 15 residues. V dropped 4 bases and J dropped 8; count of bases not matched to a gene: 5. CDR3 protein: CASSRRLAGGDIQYF. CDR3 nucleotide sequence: TGTGCCAGCAGCCGCAGACTAGCGGGGGGGGACATTCAGTACTTC. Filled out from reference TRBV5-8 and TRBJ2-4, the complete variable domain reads EAGVTQSPTHLIKTRGQQATLRCSPISGHTSVYWYQQALGLGLQFLLWYDEGEERNRGNFPPRFSGRQFPNYSSELNVNALELEDSALYLCASSRRLAGGDIQYFGAGTRLSVL.

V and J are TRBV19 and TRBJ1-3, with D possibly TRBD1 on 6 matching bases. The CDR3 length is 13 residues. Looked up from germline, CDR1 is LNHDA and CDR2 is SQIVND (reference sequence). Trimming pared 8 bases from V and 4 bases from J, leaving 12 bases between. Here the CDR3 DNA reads TGTGCCAGTCACAGGGTGGCCGGAAACACCATATATTTT. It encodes CASHRVAGNTIYF.

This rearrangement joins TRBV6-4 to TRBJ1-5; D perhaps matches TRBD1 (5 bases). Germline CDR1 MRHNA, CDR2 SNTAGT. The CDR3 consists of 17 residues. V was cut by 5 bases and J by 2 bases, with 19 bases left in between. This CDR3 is CASSPSVSREGNQPQHF. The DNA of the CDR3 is TGTGCCAGCAGTCCCTCGGTGAGCAGGGAAGGCAATCAGCCCCAGCATTTT.

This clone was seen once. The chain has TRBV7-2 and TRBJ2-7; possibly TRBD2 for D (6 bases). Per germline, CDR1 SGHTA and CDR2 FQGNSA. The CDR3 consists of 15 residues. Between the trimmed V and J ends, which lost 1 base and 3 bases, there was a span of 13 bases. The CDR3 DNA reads TGTGCCAGCAGCTTAGGACTAGGCGTTTACTACGAGCAGTACTTC. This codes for CASSLGLGVYYEQYF.

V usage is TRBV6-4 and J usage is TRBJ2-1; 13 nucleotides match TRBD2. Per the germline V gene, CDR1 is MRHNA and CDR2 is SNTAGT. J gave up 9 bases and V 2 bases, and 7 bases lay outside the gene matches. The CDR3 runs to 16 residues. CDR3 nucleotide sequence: TGTGCCAGCAGTGACGTAAGGACTAGCGGGGGATCTGAGCAGTTCTTC. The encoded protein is CASSDVRTSGGSEQFF.

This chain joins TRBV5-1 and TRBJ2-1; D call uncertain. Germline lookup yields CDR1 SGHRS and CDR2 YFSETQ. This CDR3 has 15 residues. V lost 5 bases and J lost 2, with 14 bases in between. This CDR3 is CASRGWVAAYNEQFF. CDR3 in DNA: TGCGCCAGCAGGGGTTGGGTAGCAGCCTACAATGAGCAGTTCTTC.

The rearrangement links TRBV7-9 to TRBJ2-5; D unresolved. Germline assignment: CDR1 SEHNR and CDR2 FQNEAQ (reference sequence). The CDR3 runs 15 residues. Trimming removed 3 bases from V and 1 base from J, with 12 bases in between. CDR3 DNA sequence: TGTGCCAGCAGCTTGGCTGTTGGCAGCCAAGAGACCCAGTACTTC. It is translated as CASSLAVGSQETQYF.

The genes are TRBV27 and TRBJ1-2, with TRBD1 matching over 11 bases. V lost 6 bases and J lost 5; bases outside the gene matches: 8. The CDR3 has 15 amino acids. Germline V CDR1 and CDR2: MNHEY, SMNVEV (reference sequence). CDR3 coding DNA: TGTGCCAGCAGGGGACAGGGGGGTTTAGGTTATGGCTACACCTTC. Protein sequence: CASRGQGGLGYGYTF.

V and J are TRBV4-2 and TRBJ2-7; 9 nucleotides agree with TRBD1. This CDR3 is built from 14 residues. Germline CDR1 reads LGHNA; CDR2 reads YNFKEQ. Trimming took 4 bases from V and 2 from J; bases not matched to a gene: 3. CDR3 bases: TGTGCCAGCAGCCCGCGGACAGGGGCCTACGAGCAGTACTTC. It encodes CASSPRTGAYEQYF.

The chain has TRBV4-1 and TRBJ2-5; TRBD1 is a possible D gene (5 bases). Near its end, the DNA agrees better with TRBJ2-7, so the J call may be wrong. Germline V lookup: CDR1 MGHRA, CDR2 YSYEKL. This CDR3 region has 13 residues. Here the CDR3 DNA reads TGCGCCAGCAGCCAAGAAAGGGGCTACGAGCAGTACTTC. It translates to CASSQERGYEQYF.

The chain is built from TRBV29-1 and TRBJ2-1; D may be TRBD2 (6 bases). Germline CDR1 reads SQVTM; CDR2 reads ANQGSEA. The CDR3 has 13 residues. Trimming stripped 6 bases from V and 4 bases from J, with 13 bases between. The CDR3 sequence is CSVPGAGYNEQFF. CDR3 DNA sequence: TGCAGCGTGCCGGGAGCTGGTTACAATGAGCAGTTCTTC.